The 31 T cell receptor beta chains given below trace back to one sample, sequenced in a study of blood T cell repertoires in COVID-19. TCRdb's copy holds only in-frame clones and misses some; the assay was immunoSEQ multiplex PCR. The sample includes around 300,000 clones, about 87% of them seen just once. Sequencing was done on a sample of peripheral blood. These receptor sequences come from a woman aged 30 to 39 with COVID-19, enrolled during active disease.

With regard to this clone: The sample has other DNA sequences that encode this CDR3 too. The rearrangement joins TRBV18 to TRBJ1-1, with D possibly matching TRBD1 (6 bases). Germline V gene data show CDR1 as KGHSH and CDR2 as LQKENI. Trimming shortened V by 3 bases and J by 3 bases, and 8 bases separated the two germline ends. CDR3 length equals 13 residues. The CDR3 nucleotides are TGTGCCAGCTCACCCCAGGGGTACACTGAAGCTTTCTTT. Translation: CASSPQGYTEAFF.

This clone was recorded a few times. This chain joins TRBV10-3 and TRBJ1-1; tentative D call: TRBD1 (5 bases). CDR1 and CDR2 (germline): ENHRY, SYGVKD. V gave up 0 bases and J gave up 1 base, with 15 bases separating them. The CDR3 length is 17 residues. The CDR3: CAISESGGETENTEAFF. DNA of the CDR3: TGTGCCATCAGTGAGTCGGGAGGGGAGACAGAGAACACTGAAGCTTTCTTT.

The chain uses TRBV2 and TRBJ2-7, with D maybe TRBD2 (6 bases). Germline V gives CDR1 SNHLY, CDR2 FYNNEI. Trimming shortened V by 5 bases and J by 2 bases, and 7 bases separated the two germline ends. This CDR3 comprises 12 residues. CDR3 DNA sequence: TGTGCCAGCAGTCGCGGGACCTACGAGCAGTACGTC. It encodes CASSRGTYEQYV.

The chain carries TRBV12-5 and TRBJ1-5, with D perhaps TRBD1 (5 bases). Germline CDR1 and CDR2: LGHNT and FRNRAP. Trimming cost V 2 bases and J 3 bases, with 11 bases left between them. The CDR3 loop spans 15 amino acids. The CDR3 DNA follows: TGTGCTAGTGGTTTGTCCCGACAGCCCAATCAGCCCCAGCATTTT. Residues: CASGLSRQPNQPQHF.

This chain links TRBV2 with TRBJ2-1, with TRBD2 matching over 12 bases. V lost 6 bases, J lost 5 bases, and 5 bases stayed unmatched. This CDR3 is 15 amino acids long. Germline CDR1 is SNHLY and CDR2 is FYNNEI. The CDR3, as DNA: TGTGCCAGCAGCCTACGACTAGCGGGGGACAATGAGCAGTTCTTC. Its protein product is CASSLRLAGDNEQFF.

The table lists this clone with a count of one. The CDR3 sequence: CASSSQGLGTDTQYF. The CDR3 DNA sequence: TGTGCCAGCAGCTCGCAGGGATTAGGCACAGATACGCAGTATTTT. The genes are TRBV7-3 and TRBJ2-3; TRBD1 is a possible D gene (5 bases). Germline-derived CDR1 and CDR2 are SGHTA and FQGTGA. CDR3 length equals 15 residues. Trimming took 4 bases from V and 1 from J, leaving 12 bases between them. The full variable domain, rest sourced from reference TRBV7-3 and TRBJ2-3, is GAGVSQTPSNKVTEKGKYVELRCDPISGHTALYWYRQSLGQGPEFLIYFQGTGAADDSGLPNDRFFAVRPEGSVSTLKIQRTERGDSAVYLCASSSQGLGTDTQYFGPGTRLTVL.

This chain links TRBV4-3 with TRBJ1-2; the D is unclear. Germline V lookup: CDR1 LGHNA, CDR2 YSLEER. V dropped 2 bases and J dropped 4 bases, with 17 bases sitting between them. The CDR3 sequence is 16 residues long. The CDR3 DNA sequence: TGCGCCAGCAGCCAATCGAGCACAGACCACTCCTATGGCTACACCTTC. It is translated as CASSQSSTDHSYGYTF.

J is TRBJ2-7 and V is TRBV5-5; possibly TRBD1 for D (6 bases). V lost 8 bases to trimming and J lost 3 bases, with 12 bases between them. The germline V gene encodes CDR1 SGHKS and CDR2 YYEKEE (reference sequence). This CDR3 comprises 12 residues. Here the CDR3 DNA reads TGTGCCAGTTTTAACAGGGTCTACGAGCAGTACTTC. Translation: CASFNRVYEQYF.

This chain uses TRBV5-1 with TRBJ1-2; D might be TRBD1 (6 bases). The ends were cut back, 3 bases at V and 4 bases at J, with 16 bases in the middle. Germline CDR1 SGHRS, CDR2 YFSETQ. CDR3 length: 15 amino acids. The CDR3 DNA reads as TGCGCCAGCAGCTCAACTCAGGGGTCAGGCTATGGCTACACCTTC. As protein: CASSSTQGSGYGYTF.

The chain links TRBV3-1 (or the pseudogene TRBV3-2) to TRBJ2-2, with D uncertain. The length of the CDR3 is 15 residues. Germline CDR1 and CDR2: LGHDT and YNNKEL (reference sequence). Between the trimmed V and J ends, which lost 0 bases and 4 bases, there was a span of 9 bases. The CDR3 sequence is CASSQEQPGTGELFF. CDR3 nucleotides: TGTGCCAGCAGCCAAGAACAACCAGGCACCGGGGAGCTGTTTTTT.

DNA of the CDR3: TGTGCCAGTACTCCGATGGGGACAGCCCGAGCTCGCAATCAGCCCCAGCATTTT. Protein product: CASTPMGTARARNQPQHF. The chain uses TRBV19 and TRBJ1-5; TRBD1 matches 7 bases. Unmatched junction bases numbered 17, after V lost 7 bases and J lost 2 bases. The CDR3 spans 18 residues. Germline-derived CDR1 and CDR2 are LNHDA and SQIVND (reference sequence). Full variable domain (rest looked up from reference TRBV19 and TRBJ1-5): DGGITQSPKYLFRKEGQNVTLSCEQNLNHDAMYWYRQDPGQGLRLIYYSQIVNDFQKGDIAEGYSVSREKKESFPLTVTSAQKNPTAFYLCASTPMGTARARNQPQHFGDGTRLSIL.

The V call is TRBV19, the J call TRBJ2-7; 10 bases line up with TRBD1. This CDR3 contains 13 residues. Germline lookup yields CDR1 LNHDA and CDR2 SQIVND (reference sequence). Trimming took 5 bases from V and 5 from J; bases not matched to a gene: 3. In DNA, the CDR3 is TGTGCCAGTAGTCCTGGGACAGGGGACGAGCAGTACGTC. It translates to CASSPGTGDEQYV.

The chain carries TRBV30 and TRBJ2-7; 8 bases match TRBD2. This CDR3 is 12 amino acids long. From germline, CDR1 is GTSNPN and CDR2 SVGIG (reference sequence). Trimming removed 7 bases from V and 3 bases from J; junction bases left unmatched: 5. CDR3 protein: CAFLSGNYEQYF. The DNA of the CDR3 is TGTGCCTTTCTTAGCGGGAACTACGAGCAGTACTTC. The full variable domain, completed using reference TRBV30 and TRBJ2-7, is SQTIHQWPATLVQPVGSPLSLECTVEGTSNPNLYWYRQAAGRGLQLLFYSVGIGQISSEVPQNLSASRPQDRQFILSSKKLLLSDSGFYLCAFLSGNYEQYFGPGTRLTVT.

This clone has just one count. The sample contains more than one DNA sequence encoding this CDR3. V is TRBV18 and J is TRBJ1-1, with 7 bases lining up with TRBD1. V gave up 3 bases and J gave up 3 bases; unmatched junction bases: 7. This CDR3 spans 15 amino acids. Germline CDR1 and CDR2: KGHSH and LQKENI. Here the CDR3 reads CASSPARGRDTEAFF. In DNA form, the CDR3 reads TGTGCCAGCTCACCGGCTAGGGGGCGGGACACTGAAGCTTTCTTT.

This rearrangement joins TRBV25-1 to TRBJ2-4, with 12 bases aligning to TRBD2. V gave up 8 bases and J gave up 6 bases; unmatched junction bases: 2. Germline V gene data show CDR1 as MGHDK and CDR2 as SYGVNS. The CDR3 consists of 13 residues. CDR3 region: CASGGLAGNIQYF. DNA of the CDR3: TGTGCCAGCGGGGGACTAGCGGGAAACATTCAGTACTTC.

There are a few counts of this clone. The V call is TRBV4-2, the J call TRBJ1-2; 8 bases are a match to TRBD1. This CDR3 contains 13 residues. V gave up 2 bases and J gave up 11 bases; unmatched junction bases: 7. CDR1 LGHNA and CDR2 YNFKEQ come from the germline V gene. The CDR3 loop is CASSQLGQEEYTF. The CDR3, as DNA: TGTGCCAGCAGCCAACTGGGACAGGAGGAGTACACCTTC.

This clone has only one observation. This CDR3 is CASSAGQGIGGYTF. The DNA of the CDR3 is TGTGCCAGCAGCGCGGGACAGGGAATAGGTGGCTACACCTTC. The gene calls are TRBV6-5 and TRBJ1-2; 9 positions agree with TRBD1. The J segment lost 7 bases and the V segment lost 6 bases, leaving 9 bases of the junction unmatched. Per the germline V gene, CDR1 is MNHEY and CDR2 is SVGAGI. The CDR3 extends over 14 amino acids.

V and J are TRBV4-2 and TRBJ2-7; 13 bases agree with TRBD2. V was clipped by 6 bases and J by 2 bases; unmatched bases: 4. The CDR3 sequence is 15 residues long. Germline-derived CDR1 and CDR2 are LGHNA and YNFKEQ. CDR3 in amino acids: CASRLTSGGAYEQYF. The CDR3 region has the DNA TGTGCCAGCAGACTCACTAGCGGGGGGGCCTACGAGCAGTACTTC.

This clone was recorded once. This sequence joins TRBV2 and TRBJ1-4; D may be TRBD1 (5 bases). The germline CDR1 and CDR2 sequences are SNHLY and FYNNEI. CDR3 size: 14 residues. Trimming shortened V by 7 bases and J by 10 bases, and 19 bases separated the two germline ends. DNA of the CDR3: TGTGCCAGCACCGAAAGGGGTTGGTTCGCAAAACTGTTTTTT. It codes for CASTERGWFAKLFF. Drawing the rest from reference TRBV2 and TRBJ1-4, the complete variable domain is EPEVTQTPSHQVTQMGQEVILRCVPISNHLYFYWYRQILGQKVEFLVSFYNNEISEKSEIFDDQFSVERPDGSNFTLKIRSTKLEDSAMYFCASTERGWFAKLFFGSGTQLSVL.

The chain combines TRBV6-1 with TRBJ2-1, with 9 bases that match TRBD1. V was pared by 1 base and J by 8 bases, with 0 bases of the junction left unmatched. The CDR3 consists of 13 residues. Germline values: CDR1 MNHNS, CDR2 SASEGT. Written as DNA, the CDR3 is TGTGCCAGCAGTGAAGGGACAGGGGATGAGCAGTTCTTC. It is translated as CASSEGTGDEQFF.

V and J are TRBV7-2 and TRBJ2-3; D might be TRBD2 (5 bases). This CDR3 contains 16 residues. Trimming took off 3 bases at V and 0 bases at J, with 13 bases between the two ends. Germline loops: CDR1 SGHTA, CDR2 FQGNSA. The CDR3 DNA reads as TGTGCCAGCAGCTTCCGTGGTAGCGCAAGCACAGATACGCAGTATTTT. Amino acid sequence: CASSFRGSASTDTQYF.

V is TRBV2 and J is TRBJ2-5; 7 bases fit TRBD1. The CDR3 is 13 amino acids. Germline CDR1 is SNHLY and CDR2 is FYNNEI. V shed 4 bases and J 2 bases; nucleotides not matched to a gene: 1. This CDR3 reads CASSVDRQETQYF. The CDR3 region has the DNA TGTGCCAGCAGTGTGGACAGGCAAGAGACCCAGTACTTC.

CDR3 DNA sequence: TGTGCCAGCAGTGAAGCGGGGGGGACTATAGAACGGGAGACCCAGTACTTC. It yields the protein CASSEAGGTIERETQYF. The chain couples TRBV2 to TRBJ2-5; 7 nucleotides line up with TRBD2. This CDR3 spans 17 amino acids. With V trimmed by 0 bases and J by 5 bases, 12 bases remained unmatched. The V gene's germline CDR1 is SNHLY and CDR2 FYNNEI.

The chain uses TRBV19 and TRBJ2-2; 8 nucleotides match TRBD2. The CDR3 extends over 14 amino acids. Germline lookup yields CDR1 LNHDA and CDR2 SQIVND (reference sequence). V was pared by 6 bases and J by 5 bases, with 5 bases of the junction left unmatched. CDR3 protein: CASSGGAHTGELFF. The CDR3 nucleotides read TGTGCCAGTAGCGGGGGGGCGCATACCGGGGAGCTGTTTTTT.

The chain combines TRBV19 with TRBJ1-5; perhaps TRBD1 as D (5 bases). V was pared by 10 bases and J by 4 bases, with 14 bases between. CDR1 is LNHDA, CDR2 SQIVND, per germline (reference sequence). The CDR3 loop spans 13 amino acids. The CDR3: CATGNGGNQPQHF. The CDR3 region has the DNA TGTGCCACAGGGAACGGGGGGAATCAGCCCCAGCATTTT.

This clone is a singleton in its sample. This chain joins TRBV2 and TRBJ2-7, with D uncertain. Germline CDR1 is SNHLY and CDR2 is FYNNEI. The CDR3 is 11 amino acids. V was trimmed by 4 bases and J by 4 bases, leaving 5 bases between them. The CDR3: CASSARYEQYF. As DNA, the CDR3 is TGTGCCAGCAGTGCCAGATACGAGCAGTACTTC.

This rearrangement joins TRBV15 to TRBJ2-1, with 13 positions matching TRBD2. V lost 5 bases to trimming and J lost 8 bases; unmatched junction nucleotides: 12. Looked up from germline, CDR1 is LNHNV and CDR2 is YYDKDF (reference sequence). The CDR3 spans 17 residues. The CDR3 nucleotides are TGTGCCACCAGCCTGGGTTTAGGGACTAGCGGGGCGGATGAGCAGTTCTTC. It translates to CATSLGLGTSGADEQFF.

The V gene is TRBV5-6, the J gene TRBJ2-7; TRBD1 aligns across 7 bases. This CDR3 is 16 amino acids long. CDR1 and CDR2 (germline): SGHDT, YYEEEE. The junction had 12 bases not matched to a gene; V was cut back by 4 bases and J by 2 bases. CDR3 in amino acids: CASSGWSTGDPYEQYF. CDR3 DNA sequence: TGTGCCAGCAGCGGGTGGAGTACAGGGGACCCCTACGAGCAGTACTTC.

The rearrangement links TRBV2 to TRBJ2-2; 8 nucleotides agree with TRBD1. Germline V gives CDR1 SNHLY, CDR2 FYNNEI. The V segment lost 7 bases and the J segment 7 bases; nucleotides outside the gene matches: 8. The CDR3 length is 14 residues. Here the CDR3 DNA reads TGTGCCAGCAAAGGACAGGGTGGGGTCGGGGAGCTGTTTTTT. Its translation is CASKGQGGVGELFF.

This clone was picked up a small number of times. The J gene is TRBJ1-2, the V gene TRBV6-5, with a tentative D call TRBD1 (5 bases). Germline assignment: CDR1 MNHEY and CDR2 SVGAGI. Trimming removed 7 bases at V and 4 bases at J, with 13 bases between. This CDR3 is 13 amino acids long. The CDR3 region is CASNQGYGYGYTF. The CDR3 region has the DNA TGTGCCAGCAACCAGGGATACGGCTATGGCTACACCTTC.

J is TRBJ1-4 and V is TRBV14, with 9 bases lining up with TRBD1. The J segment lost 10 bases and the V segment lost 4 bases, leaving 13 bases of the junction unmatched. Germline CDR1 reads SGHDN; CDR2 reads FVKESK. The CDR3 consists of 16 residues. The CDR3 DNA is TGTGCCAGCAGCCGTGGACAGGGGTATTCCCTAGGAAAACTGTTTTTT. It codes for CASSRGQGYSLGKLFF.